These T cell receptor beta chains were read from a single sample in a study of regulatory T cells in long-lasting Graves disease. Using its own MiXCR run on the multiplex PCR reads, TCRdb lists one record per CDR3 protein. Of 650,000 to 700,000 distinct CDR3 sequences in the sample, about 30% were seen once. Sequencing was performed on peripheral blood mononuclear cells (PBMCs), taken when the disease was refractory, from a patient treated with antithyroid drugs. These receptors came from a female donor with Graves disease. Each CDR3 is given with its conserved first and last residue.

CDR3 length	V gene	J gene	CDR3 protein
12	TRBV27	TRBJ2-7	CASHGSSYEQYF
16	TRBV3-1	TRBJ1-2	CASSQVVRQKSYGYTF
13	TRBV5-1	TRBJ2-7	CASSPGAGYEQYF
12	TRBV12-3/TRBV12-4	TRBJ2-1	CASSLRGNEQFF
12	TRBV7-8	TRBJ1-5	CASSTTGPPQHF
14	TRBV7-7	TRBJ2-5	CASSSDRGGETQYF
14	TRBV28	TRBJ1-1	CASSSPRELNQAFF
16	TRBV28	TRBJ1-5	CASSLPTGKGRQPQHF
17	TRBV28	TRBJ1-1	CASSFPRDRGMNTEAFF
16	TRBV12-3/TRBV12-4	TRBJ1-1	CASSHSGEGENTEAFF
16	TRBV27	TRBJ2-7	CASSPLGPRSSYEQYF
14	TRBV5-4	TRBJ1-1	CASSSQAGNTEAFF
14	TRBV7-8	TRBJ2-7	CASSPDGGNYEQYF
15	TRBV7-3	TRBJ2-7	CASSLSAGQAYEQYF
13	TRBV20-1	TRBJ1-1	CSASGTGVTEAFF
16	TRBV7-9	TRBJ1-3	CASSLAPGGAGNTIYF
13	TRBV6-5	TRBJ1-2	CASSYSGQTGYTF
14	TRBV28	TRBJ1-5	CASSFVGLSQPQHF
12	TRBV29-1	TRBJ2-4	CSVAGVGNIQYF
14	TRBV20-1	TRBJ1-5	CSAREGGVHQPQHF
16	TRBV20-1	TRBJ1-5	CSASSPVGVSPQPQHF
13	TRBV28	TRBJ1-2	CASSLYLNYGYTF